This TCR beta chain was found in a study of blood T cells in healthy people across ages. A J-beta primer mix and a sample-barcoded 5' primer were used in a second PCR of about 6 to 12 cycles. TCRdb recomputed calls from the 5' RACE reads with MiXCR, one row per CDR3 protein. The sample yields 710,000 or so distinct CDR3 sequences, over 20% seen once. This clonotype was detected a few times. Germline CDR1 reads MGHRA; CDR2 reads YSYEKL. V shed 0 bases and J 5 bases; nucleotides not matched to a gene: 5. The CDR3 extends over 16 amino acids. Sequencing was carried out using blood. The chain carries TRBV4-1 and TRBJ1-5, with 9 bases that match TRBD1. The receptor comes from a man in his 70s in good health. The CDR3: CASSQDGWTGDQPQHF. CDR3 DNA: TGCGCCAGCAGCCAAGATGGGTGGACAGGGGATCAGCCCCAGCATTTT.